This record looks at one TCR beta chain sequence and its context. Its matching antigen is unknown. The CDR3 contains 15 residues. The ends lost 5 bases at V and 0 bases at J; junction bases unmatched: 4. Germline CDR1 SGHRS, CDR2 YFSETQ. These data are taken from a study of long-term antiretroviral therapy in people with HIV. Running of the v3.0 immunoSEQ assay took place at survey level. Profiling relied on immunoSEQ multiplex PCR, and the TCRdb table lists in-frame clones only, not all of them. The table includes 20,000 to 25,000 clones, approximately 79% detected once. Study observations and caveats: Compared with controls, HIV repertoires showed narrower CDR3 length ranges.

The source of this sequence is a woman aged 40 to 55 with HIV. This material consisted of unsorted PBMCs, taken 1.2 years after starting antiretroviral therapy. The chain has TRBV5-1 and TRBJ2-1; TRBD2 matches 8 bases. The CDR3 nucleotides read TGCGCCAGCAGACTCAGCGGGAGCTCCTACAATGAGCAGTTCTTC. It encodes CASRLSGSSYNEQFF.